What follows are 15 T cell receptor beta chains derived from one specimen sequenced in a study of T cells expressing NK-cell markers. Reanalyzing the 5' RACE reads, TCRdb keeps one entry per CDR3 protein, without DNA. The sample spans approximately 150,000 distinct CDR3 sequences; the ten largest clones claim around 18%. Sequencing was done on a sample of blood T cells: a sorted CD56 or NKG2C T cell subset, CD4+ or CD8+ T cells, or bulk PBMC T cells (not recorded which). All receptors derive from a woman between 18 and 75 years old in good health.

This chain joins TRBV7-8 and TRBJ2-7; the TCRdb D gene call, TRBD1, has no DNA to confirm it. The CDR3 totals 16 residues. Per the germline V gene, CDR1 is SGHVS and CDR2 is FQNEAQ. The chain's CDR3 is CASSLVGGAQVYEQYF.

J is TRBJ2-1 and V is TRBV29-1; without DNA, the TCRdb call of TRBD1 cannot be checked. This CDR3 contains 13 residues. Germline assignment: CDR1 SQVTM and CDR2 ANQGSEA. The CDR3 loop reads CSVSGDAYNEQFF.

This sequence joins TRBV4-2 and TRBJ2-7; TCRdb's D call of TRBD1 is untestable without DNA. The CDR3 is 16 residues long. Germline loops: CDR1 LGHNA, CDR2 YNFKEQ. CDR3 protein: CASSQHAGTGPYEQYF.

V gene TRBV5-1 combines with J gene TRBJ2-5; the TCRdb call, TRBD2, lacks DNA for checking. Germline lookup yields CDR1 SGHRS and CDR2 YFSETQ. CDR3 length: 16 residues. This CDR3 reads CASSLGGGLGPETQYF.

V usage is TRBV29-1 and J usage is TRBJ2-3; TCRdb designates TRBD1, a call that cannot be tested without DNA. The CDR3 runs 12 residues. Germline V CDR1 and CDR2: SQVTM, ANQGSEA. The chain's CDR3 is CSVEISGDTQYF.

The gene calls are TRBV5-6 and TRBJ2-5. The CDR3 length is 14 residues. Germline V gene lookup returns CDR1 SGHDT and CDR2 YYEEEE. This chain's CDR3 is CASSLPPLRETQYF.

This chain links TRBV4-1 with TRBJ1-1; TCRdb's D call, TRBD1, is unchecked because there is no DNA. The length of the CDR3 is 14 residues. The germline V gene has CDR1 MGHRA and CDR2 YSYEKL. The CDR3 sequence is CASSHLGGGTEAFF.

The J gene is TRBJ2-1, the V gene TRBV5-1; TCRdb calls TRBD1, which cannot be checked without DNA. Germline-derived CDR1 and CDR2 are SGHRS and YFSETQ. This CDR3 spans 13 amino acids. Here the CDR3 reads CASSRDRAEEQFF.

The rearrangement joins TRBV11-2 to TRBJ1-6; without DNA, the TCRdb call of TRBD1 cannot be checked. From germline, CDR1 is SGHAT and CDR2 FQNNGV. The CDR3 runs 15 residues. The CDR3 reads CASSSNRQENSPLHF.

The J gene is TRBJ2-1, the V gene TRBV7-6; without DNA, the TCRdb call of TRBD2 cannot be checked. The CDR3 runs to 14 residues. Germline CDR1 reads SGHVS; CDR2 reads FNYEAQ. CDR3 protein: CASRSLAGGNEQFF. The whole variable domain, remainder taken from reference TRBV7-6 and TRBJ2-1, is GAGVSQSPRYKVTKRGQDVALRCDPISGHVSLYWYRQALGQGPEFLTYFNYEAQQDKSGLPNDRFSAERPEGSISTLTIQRTEQRDSAMYRCASRSLAGGNEQFFGPGTRLTVL.

The chain is built from TRBV18 and TRBJ2-7; TCRdb calls TRBD2, which cannot be checked without DNA. Germline V gives CDR1 KGHSH, CDR2 LQKENI. This CDR3 is 15 amino acids long. This CDR3 reads CASSPRLAGLYEQYF.

The rearrangement links TRBV12-3 or TRBV12-4 to TRBJ2-1; without DNA, the TCRdb call of TRBD1 cannot be checked. This CDR3 region has 16 residues. CDR3 region: CASSFPGSGSYNEQFF.

This chain joins TRBV5-1 and TRBJ2-3. The CDR3 is 16 residues long. Germline-derived CDR1 and CDR2 are SGHRS and YFSETQ. The CDR3 sequence is CASSLGSAIGTDTQYF.

V usage is TRBV20-1 and J usage is TRBJ2-2; TCRdb proposes TRBD1, but this gene call is untestable without DNA. CDR1 and CDR2 from the germline V gene are DFQATT and SNEGSKA (reference sequence). The CDR3 has 15 amino acids. CDR3: CSARPGTGPTGELFF.

CDR3: CASSEVFSQTYNEQFF. The chain carries TRBV2 and TRBJ2-1. The germline CDR1 and CDR2 sequences are SNHLY and FYNNEI. The CDR3 consists of 16 residues.